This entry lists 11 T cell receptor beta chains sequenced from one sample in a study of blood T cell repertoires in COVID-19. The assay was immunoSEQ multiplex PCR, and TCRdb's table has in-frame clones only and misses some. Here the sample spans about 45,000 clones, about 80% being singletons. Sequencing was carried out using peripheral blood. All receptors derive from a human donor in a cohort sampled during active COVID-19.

The chain's CDR3 is CASSSGTSGVANTGELFF. DNA of the CDR3: TGTGCCAGCAGCTCAGGGACTAGCGGGGTCGCGAACACCGGGGAGCTGTTTTTT. V usage is TRBV7-6 and J usage is TRBJ2-2, with TRBD2 matching over 13 bases. Germline V gives CDR1 SGHVS, CDR2 FNYEAQ. The junction had 5 bases not matched to a gene; V was cut back by 4 bases and J by 0 bases. The CDR3 covers 18 residues.

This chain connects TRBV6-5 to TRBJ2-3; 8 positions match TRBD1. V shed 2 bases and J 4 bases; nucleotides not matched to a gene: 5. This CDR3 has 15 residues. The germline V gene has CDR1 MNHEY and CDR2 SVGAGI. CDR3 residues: CASSYGAGGPDTQYF. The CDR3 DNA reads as TGTGCCAGCAGTTACGGCGCAGGGGGCCCAGATACGCAGTATTTT.

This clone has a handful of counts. In nucleotides, the CDR3 is TGTGCCAGCCGACAGGGTACTGGAAACACCATATATTTT. It is translated as CASRQGTGNTIYF. V and J are TRBV27 and TRBJ1-3; 7 nucleotides line up with TRBD1. CDR3 length equals 13 residues. Germline values: CDR1 MNHEY, CDR2 SMNVEV (reference sequence). V shed 8 bases, J shed 2 bases, and the junction held 3 bases outside the gene matches.

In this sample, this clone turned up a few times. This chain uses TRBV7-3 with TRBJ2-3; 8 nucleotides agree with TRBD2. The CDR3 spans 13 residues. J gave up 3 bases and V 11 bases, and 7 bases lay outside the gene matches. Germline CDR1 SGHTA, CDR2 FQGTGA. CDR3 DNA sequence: TGTGCCTCGAGCGGGAGTACGACAGATACGCAGTATTTT. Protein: CASSGSTTDTQYF.

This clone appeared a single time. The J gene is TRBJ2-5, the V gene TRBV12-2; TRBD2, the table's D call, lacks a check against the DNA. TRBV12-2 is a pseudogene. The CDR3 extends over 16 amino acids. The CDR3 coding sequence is TGTGCAAGTCGCTTAGTAAGGCGGGCGTACCAAGAGACCCAGTACTTC. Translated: CASRLVRRAYQETQYF.

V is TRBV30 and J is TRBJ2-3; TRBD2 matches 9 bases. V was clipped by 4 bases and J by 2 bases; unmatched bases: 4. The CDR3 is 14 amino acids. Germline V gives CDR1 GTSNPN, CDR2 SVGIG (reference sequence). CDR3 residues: CAWTSGVITDTQYF. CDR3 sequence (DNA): TGTGCCTGGACTAGCGGGGTTATCACAGATACGCAGTATTTT.

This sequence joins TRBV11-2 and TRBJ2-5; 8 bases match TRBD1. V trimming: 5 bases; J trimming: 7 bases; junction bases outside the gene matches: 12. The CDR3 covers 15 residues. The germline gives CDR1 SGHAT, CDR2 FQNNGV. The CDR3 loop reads CASSLQGAGGGTQYF. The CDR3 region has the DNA TGTGCCAGCAGCCTCCAGGGGGCTGGCGGCGGGACCCAGTACTTC.

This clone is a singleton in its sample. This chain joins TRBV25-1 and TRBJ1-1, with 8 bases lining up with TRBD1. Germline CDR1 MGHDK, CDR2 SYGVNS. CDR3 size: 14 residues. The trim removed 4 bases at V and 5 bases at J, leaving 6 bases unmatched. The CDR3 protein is CASSGDRGETEAFF. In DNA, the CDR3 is TGTGCCAGCAGTGGCGACAGGGGTGAGACTGAAGCTTTCTTT.

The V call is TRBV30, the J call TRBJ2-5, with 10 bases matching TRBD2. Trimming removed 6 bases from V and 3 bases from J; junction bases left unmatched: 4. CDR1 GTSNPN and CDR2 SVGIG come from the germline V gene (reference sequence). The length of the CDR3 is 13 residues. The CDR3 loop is CACLAGAEETQYF. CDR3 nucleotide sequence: TGTGCCTGTCTAGCGGGAGCGGAAGAGACCCAGTACTTC.

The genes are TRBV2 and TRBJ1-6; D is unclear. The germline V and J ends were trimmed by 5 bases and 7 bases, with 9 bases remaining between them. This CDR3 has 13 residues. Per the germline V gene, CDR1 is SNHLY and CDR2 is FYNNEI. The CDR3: CASSLEGNSPLHF. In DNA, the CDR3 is TGTGCCAGCAGTTTGGAGGGAAATTCACCCCTCCACTTT. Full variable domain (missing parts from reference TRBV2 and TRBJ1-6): EPEVTQTPSHQVTQMGQEVILRCVPISNHLYFYWYRQILGQKVEFLVSFYNNEISEKSEIFDDQFSVERPDGSNFTLKIRSTKLEDSAMYFCASSLEGNSPLHFGNGTRLTVT.

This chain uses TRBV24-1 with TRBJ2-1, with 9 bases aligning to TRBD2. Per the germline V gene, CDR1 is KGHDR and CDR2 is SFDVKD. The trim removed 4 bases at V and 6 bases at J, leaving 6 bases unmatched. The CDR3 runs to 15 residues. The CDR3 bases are TGTGCCACCAGTGACCCGACTAGCGGAGCCAATGAGCAGTTCTTC. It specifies CATSDPTSGANEQFF.